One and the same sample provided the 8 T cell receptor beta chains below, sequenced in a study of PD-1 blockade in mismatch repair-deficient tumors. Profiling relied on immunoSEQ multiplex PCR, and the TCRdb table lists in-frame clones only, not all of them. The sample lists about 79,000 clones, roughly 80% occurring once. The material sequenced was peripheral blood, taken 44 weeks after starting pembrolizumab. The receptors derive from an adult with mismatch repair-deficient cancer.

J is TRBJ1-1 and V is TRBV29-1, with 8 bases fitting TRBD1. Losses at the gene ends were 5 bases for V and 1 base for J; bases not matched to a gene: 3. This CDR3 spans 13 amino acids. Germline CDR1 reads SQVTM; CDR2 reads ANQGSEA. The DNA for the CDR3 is TGCAGCGTTTCGACAGGGGCGAACACTGAAGCTTTCTTT. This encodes CSVSTGANTEAFF.

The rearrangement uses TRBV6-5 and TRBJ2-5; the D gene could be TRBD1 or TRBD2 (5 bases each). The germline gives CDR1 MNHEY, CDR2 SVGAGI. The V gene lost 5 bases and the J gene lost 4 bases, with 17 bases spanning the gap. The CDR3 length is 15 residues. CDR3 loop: CASSGSIQRGETQYF. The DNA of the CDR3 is TGTGCCAGCAGTGGATCGATTCAGAGGGGAGAGACCCAGTACTTC.

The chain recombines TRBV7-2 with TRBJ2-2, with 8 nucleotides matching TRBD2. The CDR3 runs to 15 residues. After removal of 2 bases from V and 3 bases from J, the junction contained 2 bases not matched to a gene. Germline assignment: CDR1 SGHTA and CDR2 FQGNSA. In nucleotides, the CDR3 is TGTGCCAGCAGCTTAACGCGGGAGGACACCGGGGAGCTGTTTTTT. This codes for CASSLTREDTGELFF.

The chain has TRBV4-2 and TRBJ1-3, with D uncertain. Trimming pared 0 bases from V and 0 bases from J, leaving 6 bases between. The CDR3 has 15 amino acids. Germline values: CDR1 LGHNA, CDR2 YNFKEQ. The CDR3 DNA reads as TGTGCCAGCAGCCAAGATAGTAACTCTGGAAACACCATATATTTT. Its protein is CASSQDSNSGNTIYF.

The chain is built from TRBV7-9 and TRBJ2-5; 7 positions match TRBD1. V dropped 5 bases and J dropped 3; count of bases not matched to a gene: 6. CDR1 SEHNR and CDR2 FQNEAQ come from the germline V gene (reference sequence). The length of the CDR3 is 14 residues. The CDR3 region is CASSQDREKETQYF. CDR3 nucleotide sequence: TGTGCCAGCAGCCAAGACAGGGAAAAAGAGACCCAGTACTTC.

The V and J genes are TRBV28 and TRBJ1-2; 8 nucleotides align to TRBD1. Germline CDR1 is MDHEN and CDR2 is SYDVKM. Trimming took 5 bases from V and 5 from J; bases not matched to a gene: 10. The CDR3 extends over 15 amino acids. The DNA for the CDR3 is TGTGCCAGCAGTCAAGGACAGGGTCGGTTATATGGCTACACCTTC. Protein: CASSQGQGRLYGYTF.

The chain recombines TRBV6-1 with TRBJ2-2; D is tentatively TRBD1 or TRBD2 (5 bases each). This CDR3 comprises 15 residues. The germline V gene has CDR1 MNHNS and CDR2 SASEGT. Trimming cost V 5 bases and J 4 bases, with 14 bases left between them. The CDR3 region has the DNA TGTGCCAGCAGTCGGGGCAGGGAGAGCACCGGGGAGCTGTTTTTT. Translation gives CASSRGRESTGELFF.

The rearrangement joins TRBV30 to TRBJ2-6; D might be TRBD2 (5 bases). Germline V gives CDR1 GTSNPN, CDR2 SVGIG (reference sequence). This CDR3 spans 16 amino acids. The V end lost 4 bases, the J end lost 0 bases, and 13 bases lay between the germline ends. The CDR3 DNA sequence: TGTGCCTGGAAACCTAGCCCGAGCTCTGGGGCCAACGTCCTGACTTTC. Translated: CAWKPSPSSGANVLTF.